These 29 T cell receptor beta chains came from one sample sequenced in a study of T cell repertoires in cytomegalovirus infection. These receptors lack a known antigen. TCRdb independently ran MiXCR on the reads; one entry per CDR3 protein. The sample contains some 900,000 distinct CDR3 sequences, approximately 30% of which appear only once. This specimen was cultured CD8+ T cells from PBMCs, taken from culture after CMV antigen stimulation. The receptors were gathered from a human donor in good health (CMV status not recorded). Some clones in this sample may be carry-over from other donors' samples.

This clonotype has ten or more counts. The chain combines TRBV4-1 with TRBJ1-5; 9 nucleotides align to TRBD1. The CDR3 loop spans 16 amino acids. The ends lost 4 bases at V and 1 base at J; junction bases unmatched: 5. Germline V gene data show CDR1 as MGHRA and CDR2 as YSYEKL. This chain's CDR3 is CASSLRTGDSNQPQHF. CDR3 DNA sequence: TGCGCCAGCAGCCTAAGGACAGGGGACAGCAATCAGCCCCAGCATTTT.

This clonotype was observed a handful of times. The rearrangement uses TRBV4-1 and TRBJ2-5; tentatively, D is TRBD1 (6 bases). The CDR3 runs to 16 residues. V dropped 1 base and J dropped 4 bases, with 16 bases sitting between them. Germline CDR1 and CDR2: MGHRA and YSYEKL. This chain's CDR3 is CASSQGQAGIGETQYF. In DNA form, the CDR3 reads TGCGCCAGCAGCCAAGGACAGGCTGGGATTGGAGAGACCCAGTACTTC.

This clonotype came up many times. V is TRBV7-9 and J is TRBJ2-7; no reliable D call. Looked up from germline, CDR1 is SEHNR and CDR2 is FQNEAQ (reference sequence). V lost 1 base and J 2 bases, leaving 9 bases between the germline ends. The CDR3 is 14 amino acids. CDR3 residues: CASSLGGVAYEQYV. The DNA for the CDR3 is TGTGCCAGCAGCTTAGGTGGGGTTGCCTACGAGCAGTACGTC.

The chain's CDR3 is CASSLWGSGQGANEQFF. Here the CDR3 DNA reads TGTGCCAGCAGCTTATGGGGGAGCGGTCAGGGGGCCAATGAGCAGTTCTTC. The V and J genes are TRBV7-9 and TRBJ2-1, with 8 bases matching TRBD1. Germline CDR1 SEHNR, CDR2 FQNEAQ (reference sequence). The CDR3 covers 17 residues. The V and J ends lost 2 bases and 6 bases, in that order; junction bases with no gene match: 12.

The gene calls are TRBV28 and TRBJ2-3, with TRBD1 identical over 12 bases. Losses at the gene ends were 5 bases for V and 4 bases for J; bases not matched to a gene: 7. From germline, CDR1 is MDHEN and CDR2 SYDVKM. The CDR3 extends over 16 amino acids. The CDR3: CASSPRDRGRADTQYF. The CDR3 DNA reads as TGTGCCAGCAGTCCTCGGGACAGGGGGCGCGCAGATACGCAGTATTTT.

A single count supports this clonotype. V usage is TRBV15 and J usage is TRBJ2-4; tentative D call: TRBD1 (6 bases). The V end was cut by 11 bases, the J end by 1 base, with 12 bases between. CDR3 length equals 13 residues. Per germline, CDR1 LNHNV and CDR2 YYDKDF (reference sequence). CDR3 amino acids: CALFDRAKNIQYF. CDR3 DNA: TGTGCCTTATTTGACAGGGCCAAAAACATTCAGTACTTC.

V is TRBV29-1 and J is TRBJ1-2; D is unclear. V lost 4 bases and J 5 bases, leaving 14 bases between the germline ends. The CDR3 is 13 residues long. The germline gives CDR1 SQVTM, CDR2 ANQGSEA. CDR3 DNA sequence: TGCAGCGTTGCTAGGGCAGGCTATTATGGCTACACCTTC. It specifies CSVARAGYYGYTF.

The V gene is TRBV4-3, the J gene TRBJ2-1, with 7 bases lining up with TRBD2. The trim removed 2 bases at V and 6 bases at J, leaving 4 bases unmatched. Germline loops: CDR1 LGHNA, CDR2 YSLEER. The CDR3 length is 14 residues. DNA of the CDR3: TGCGCCAGCAGCCAATACCTAGCGGCCAATGAGCAGTTCTTC. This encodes CASSQYLAANEQFF.

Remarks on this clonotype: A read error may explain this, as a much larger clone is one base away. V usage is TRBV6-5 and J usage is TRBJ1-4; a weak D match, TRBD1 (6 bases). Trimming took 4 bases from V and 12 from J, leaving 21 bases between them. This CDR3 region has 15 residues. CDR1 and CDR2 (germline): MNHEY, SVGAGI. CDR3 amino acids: CASSSQGNQMGELFF. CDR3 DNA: TGTGCCAGCAGTTCCCAGGGGAACCAAATGGGGGAACTGTTTTTT.

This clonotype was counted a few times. The CDR3 protein is CASSLPRGRNEKLFF. CDR3 DNA sequence: TGTGCCAGCTCACTACCGAGGGGGAGGAATGAAAAACTGTTTTTT. The V call is TRBV18, the J call TRBJ1-4; possibly TRBD1 for D (6 bases). Trimming shortened V by 4 bases and J by 5 bases, and 14 bases separated the two germline ends. CDR1 and CDR2 from the germline V gene are KGHSH and LQKENI. The CDR3 consists of 15 residues.

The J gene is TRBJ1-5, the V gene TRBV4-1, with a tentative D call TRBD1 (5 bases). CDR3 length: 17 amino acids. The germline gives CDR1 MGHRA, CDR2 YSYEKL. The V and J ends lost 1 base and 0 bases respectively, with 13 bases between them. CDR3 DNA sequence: TGCGCCAGCAGCCAAGCTACCGGGGACGTTAGCAATCAGCCCCAGCATTTT. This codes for CASSQATGDVSNQPQHF.

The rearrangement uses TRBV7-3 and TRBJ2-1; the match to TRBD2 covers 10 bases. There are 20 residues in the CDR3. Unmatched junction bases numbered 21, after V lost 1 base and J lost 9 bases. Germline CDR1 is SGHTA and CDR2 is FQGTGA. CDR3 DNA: TGTGCCAGCAGCTTAAAGACAGGGCTAGCGGGGGAAATAAGAGTGTGTGAGCAGTTCTTC. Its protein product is CASSLKTGLAGEIRVCEQFF.

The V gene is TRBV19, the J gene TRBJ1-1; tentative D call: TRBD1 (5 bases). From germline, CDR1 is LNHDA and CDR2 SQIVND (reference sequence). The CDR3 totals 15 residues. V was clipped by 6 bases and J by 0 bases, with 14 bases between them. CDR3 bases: TGTGCCAGTAGCCTACGCGGCAGGGTGAACACTGAAGCTTTCTTT. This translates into CASSLRGRVNTEAFF.

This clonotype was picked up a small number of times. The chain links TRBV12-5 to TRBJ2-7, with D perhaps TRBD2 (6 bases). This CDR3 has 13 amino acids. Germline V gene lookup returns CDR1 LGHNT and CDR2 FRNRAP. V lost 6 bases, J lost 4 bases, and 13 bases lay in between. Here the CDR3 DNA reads TGTGCTAGTGGCCAGGAGGGGTGGTACGAGCAGTACTTC. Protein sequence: CASGQEGWYEQYF.

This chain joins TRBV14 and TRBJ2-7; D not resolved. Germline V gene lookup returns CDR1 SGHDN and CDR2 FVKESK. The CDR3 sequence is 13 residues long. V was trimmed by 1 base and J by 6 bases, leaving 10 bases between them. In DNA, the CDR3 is TGTGCCAGCAGCCAAGCTATATGGGCCGAGCAGTACGTC. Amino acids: CASSQAIWAEQYV.

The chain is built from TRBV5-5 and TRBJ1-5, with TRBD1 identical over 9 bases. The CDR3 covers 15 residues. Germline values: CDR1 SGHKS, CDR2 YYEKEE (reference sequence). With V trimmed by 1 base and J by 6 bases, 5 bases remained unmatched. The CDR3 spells CASSLWTGVSQPQHF. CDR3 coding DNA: TGTGCCAGCAGCTTGTGGACAGGGGTAAGTCAGCCCCAGCATTTT. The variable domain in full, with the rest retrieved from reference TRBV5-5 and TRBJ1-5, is DAGVTQSPTHLIKTRGQQVTLRCSPISGHKSVSWYQQVLGQGPQFIFQYYEKEERGRGNFPDRFSARQFPNYSSELNVNALLLGDSALYLCASSLWTGVSQPQHFGDGTRLSIL.

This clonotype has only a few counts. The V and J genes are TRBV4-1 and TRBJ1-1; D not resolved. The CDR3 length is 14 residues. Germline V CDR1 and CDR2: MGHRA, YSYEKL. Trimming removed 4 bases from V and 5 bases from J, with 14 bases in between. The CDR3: CASSPPTLGTEAFF. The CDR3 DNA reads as TGCGCCAGCAGCCCCCCAACACTTGGAACTGAAGCTTTCTTT.

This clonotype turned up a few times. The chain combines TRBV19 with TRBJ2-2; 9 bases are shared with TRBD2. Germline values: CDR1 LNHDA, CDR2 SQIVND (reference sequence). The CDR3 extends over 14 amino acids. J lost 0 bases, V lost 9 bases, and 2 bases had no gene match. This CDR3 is CASLAGANTGELFF. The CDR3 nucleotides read TGTGCCAGCTTAGCGGGGGCGAACACCGGGGAGCTGTTTTTT. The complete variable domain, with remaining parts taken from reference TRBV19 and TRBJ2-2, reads DGGITQSPKYLFRKEGQNVTLSCEQNLNHDAMYWYRQDPGQGLRLIYYSQIVNDFQKGDIAEGYSVSREKKESFPLTVTSAQKNPTAFYLCASLAGANTGELFFGEGSRLTVL.

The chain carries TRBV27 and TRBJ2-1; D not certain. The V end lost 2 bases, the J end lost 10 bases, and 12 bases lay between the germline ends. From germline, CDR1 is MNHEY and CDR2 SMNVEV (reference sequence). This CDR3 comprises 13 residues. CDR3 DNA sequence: TGTGCCAGCAGTTTACCGACTCCCCACGAGCAGTTCTTC. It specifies CASSLPTPHEQFF.

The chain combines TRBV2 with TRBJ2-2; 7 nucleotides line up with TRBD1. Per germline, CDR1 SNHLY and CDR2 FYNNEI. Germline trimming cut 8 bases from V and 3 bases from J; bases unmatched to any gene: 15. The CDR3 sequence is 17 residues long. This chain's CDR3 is CASVGLSTGLDTGELFF. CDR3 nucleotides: TGTGCCAGCGTCGGACTTTCGACAGGGCTGGACACCGGGGAGCTGTTTTTT.

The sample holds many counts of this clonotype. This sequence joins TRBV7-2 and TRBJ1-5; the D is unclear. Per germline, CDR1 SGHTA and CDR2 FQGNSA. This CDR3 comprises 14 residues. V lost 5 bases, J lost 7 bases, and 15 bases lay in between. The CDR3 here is CASSPVVVGQPQHF. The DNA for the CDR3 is TGTGCCAGCAGCCCGGTTGTGGTAGGGCAGCCCCAGCATTTT.

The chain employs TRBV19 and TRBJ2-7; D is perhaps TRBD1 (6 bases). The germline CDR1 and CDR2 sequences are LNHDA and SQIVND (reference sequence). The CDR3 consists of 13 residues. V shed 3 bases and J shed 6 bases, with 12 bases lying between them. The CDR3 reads CASSMGRGSEQYV. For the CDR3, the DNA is TGTGCCAGTAGTATGGGTAGGGGGAGCGAGCAGTACGTC.

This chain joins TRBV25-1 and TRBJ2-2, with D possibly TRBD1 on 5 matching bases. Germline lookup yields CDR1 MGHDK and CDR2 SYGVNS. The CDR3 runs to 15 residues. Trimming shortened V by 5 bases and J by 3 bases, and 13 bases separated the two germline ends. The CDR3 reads CASSFWTPDTGELFF. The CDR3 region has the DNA TGTGCCAGCAGTTTTTGGACACCGGACACCGGGGAGCTGTTTTTT.

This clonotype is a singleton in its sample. The CDR3 region has the DNA TGTGCCAGTAGTATCGAATTCAGGGATCGCCGGGGCTACACCTTC. Amino acid sequence: CASSIEFRDRRGYTF. The rearrangement links TRBV19 to TRBJ1-2; D possibly corresponds to TRBD1 (5 bases). V gave up 3 bases and J gave up 8 bases, with 19 bases separating them. Germline V gives CDR1 LNHDA, CDR2 SQIVND (reference sequence). The CDR3 runs 15 residues.

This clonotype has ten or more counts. For the CDR3, the DNA is TGTGCCAGCAGTTCCGGGACCCAACCCTATGGCTACACCTTC. This sequence encodes CASSSGTQPYGYTF. This chain uses TRBV12-3 or TRBV12-4 with TRBJ1-2; maybe TRBD1 (5 bases). This CDR3 is 14 amino acids long. Trimming took 4 bases from V and 4 from J, leaving 13 bases between them.

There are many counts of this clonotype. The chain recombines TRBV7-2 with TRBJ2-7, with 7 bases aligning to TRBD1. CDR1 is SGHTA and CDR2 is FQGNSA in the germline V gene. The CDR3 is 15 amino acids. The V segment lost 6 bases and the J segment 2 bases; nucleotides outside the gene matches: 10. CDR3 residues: CASSPDPGGPYEQYF. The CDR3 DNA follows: TGTGCCAGCAGTCCAGACCCAGGGGGTCCCTACGAGCAGTACTTC.

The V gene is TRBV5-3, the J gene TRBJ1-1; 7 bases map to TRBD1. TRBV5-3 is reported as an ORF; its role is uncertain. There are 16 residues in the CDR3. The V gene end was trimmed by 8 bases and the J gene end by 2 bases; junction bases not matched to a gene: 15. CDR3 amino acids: CASSQGVTSRNTEAFF. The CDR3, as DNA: TGTGCCAGCAGCCAGGGGGTCACCAGCAGAAACACTGAAGCTTTCTTT.

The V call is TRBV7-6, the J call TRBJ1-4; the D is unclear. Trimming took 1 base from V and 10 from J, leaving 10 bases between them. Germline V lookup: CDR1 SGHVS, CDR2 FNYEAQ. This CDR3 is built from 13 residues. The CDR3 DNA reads TGTGCCAGCAGCTTAGAATATAGTGGAAAACTGTTTTTT. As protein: CASSLEYSGKLFF. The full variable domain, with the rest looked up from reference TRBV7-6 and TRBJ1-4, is GAGVSQSPRYKVTKRGQDVALRCDPISGHVSLYWYRQALGQGPEFLTYFNYEAQQDKSGLPNDRFSAERPEGSISTLTIQRTEQRDSAMYRCASSLEYSGKLFFGSGTQLSVL.

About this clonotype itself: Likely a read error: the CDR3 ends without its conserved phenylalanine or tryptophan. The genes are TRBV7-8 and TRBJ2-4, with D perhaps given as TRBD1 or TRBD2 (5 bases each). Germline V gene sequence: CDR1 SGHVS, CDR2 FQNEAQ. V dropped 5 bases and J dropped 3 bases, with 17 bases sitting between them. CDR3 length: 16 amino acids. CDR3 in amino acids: CASSPGAAPGKNIQYS. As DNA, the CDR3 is TGTGCCAGCAGCCCCGGGGCTGCCCCCGGCAAAAACATTCAGTACTCC.